This T cell receptor (beta chain) was retrieved from a study of blood T cell repertoires in COVID-19. Whole-study context: Collection of acute and convalescent COVID-19 samples took place in the United States, Italy and Spain. PBMCs, B-cell-depleted T cells, or T cells were the source of the cDNA or gDNA that made up the material.

Source study methods: Estimation of nucleated cell counts relied on the amplification of reference gene primers. Method: immunoSEQ multiplex PCR; TCRdb's copy keeps in-frame clones and lacks some. V and J calls and clone size are copied from that table; D and trimming were computed from the DNA. This table holds about 68,000 clones, roughly 83% found once. The CDR3 has 14 residues. Between the trimmed V and J ends, which lost 1 base and 5 bases, there was a span of 7 bases. In germline, CDR1 is SGHDT, CDR2 YYEEEE. This clonotype was obtained from a man aged 80 or over with acute or convalescent COVID-19. The sequenced material came from peripheral blood. This chain uses TRBV5-6 with TRBJ1-6; no clear D gene. CDR3 nucleotide sequence: TGTGCCAGCAGCTTGCTACAGCATAATTCACCCCTCCACTTT. This translates into CASSLLQHNSPLHF.